This T cell receptor (beta chain) was captured in a study of blood T cell repertoires in COVID-19. Data came from immunoSEQ multiplex PCR; TCRdb stores just in-frame clones and leaves some out. The sample has around 290,000 clones; roughly 87% are singletons. Sequencing was done on a sample of PBMCs or T cells enriched from blood (not recorded which). This sequence originates from a woman aged 25 to 39 who had recovered from COVID-19.

The CDR3 is CASRPSGRDEQYF. CDR3 DNA sequence: TGTGCCAGCAGGCCTAGCGGGAGAGACGAGCAGTACTTC. The chain recombines TRBV6-5 with TRBJ2-7; 10 positions match TRBD2. The CDR3 sequence is 13 residues long. Germline CDR1 reads MNHEY; CDR2 reads SVGAGI. V dropped 6 bases and J dropped 5; count of bases not matched to a gene: 4.